Listed below are T cell receptor beta chains from one sample, sequenced in a study of blood T cells in healthy people across ages. TCRdb analysed the 5' RACE reads with MiXCR anew, one entry per CDR3 protein. Here the sample spans hundreds of thousands of distinct CDR3 sequences, 53% being singletons. The specimen sequenced was blood. The receptors were gathered from a man of 80 years or more in good health. Each CDR3 is given without its conserved first and last residue.

j_gene: TRBJ2-3
v_gene: TRBV12-3/TRBV12-4
CDR3aa: ASSPGLAGLTDTQY

j_gene: TRBJ2-7
v_gene: TRBV9
CDR3aa: ASSVEQGYEQY

j_gene: TRBJ1-4
v_gene: TRBV28
CDR3aa: ASSYPGFIGTGVQEEKLF

j_gene: .
v_gene: TRBV20-1
CDR3aa: SARNSGRAKSETQY

j_gene: TRBJ2-3
v_gene: TRBV11-2
CDR3aa: ASSPRERTSTDTQY

j_gene: TRBJ2-4
v_gene: TRBV27
CDR3aa: ASGRGSEGNIQY

j_gene: TRBJ2-3
v_gene: TRBV3-1
CDR3aa: ASSQDINRYAY

j_gene: .
v_gene: TRBV20-1
CDR3aa: SAGGGTSGRAMRNEQY

j_gene: TRBJ2-3
v_gene: TRBV25-1
CDR3aa: ASSEWVRGPDTQY

j_gene: TRBJ2-5
v_gene: TRBV12-3/TRBV12-4
CDR3aa: ASRGVRYQETQY

j_gene: TRBJ2-1
v_gene: TRBV28
CDR3aa: ASSFSGLAGYNEQF

j_gene: TRBJ2-1
v_gene: TRBV11-3
CDR3aa: ASRLSGPYNEQF

j_gene: TRBJ1-5
v_gene: TRBV21-1
CDR3aa: ASSKAPGGNQPQH

j_gene: TRBJ1-2
v_gene: TRBV11-2
CDR3aa: ASSHPGKAANYGYT

j_gene: TRBJ2-4
v_gene: TRBV27
CDR3aa: ASSPGTSGIAKNIQY

j_gene: TRBJ2-7
v_gene: TRBV6-6
CDR3aa: ASSYSNGQPSYEQY

j_gene: TRBJ1-1
v_gene: TRBV5-1
CDR3aa: ASSRGTGGTEAF

j_gene: TRBJ1-5
v_gene: TRBV2
CDR3aa: ASRGADYQPQH

j_gene: TRBJ2-1
v_gene: TRBV29-1
CDR3aa: SVGPGYNEQF

j_gene: .
v_gene: TRBV25-1
CDR3aa: ATDRAHEQY

j_gene: TRBJ1-2
v_gene: TRBV13
CDR3aa: ASSLATGEGYGYT

j_gene: TRBJ2-3
v_gene: TRBV7-9
CDR3aa: ASSLSDSSKHRYAY

j_gene: TRBJ2-3
v_gene: TRBV11-2
CDR3aa: ASSLIRSLAY

j_gene: TRBJ2-2
v_gene: TRBV28
CDR3aa: ASQGQPNTGELF

j_gene: TRBJ2-2
v_gene: TRBV5-1
CDR3aa: ASSLAGRNTGELF